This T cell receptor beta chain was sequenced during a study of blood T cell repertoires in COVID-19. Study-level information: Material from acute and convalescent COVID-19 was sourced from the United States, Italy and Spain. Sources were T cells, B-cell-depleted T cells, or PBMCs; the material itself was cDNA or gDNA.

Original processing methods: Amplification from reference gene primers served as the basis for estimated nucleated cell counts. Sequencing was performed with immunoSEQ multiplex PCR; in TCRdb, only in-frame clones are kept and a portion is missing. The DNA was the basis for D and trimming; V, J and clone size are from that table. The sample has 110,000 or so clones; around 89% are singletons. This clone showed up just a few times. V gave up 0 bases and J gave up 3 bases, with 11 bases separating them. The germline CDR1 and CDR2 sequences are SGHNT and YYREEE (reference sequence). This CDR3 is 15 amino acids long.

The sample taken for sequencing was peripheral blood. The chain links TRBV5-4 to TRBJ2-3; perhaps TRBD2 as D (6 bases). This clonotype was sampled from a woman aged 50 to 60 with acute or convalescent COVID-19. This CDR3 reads CASSLGLASTDTQYF. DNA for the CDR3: TGTGCCAGCAGCTTGGGGCTAGCGTCGACAGATACGCAGTATTTT.